A few counts support the clone carrying this T cell receptor (delta chain). Its antigen is unknown. Sequences come from RNA converted to cDNA by reverse transcription. CDR3 amplicons came from multiplex PCR with pooled V-gene forward and constant-region reverse primers. TCRdb reprocessed the multiplex PCR reads through CATT. The sample records about 25,000 delta-chain clones, about 7.4% being singletons. The CDR3 is 18 residues long. Germline CDR1 reads TSWWSYY; CDR2 reads QGS. The V end lost 2 bases, the J end lost 2 bases, and 21 bases lay between the germline ends. Vdelta1+ thymocyte sorts reached between roughly 98% and 99.6% purity. The data originate from a study of Vδ1+ human thymocytes. The study's findings and limits: Thymic TRG and TRD repertoires appeared highly polyclonal.

The source of this sequence is a girl less than two years old who had congenital heart surgery. The chain has TRDV1 and TRDJ1; the D is unclear. Sequenced: Vdelta1+ gamma-delta thymocytes from the thymus. Subset of the sample: FACS-sorted CD3+ TCRalphabeta- TCRVdelta1+ TCRVdelta2- thymocytes. CDR3 loop: CALGEEKHEYSHTDKLIF. Written as DNA, the CDR3 is TGTGCTCTTGGGGAAGAGAAACACGAATACTCACATACCGATAAACTCATCTTT.